This is a list of T cell receptor beta chains from one sample in a study of blood T cells in healthy people across ages. MiXCR was run by TCRdb on the 5' RACE reads, yielding one entry per CDR3 protein. The profile shows roughly 2 million distinct CDR3 sequences, just under 50% of them singletons. Sequencing was done on a sample of blood. The receptors were sampled from a woman aged 40-49 years in good health. Both conserved end residues are part of each CDR3. The D gene is left open where the match is weak. Size is omitted from some rows. Given values are once, few, many or a class for expanded clones.

v_gene,d_gene,abundance,j_gene,CDR3aa,CDR3nt
TRBV6-4,.,.,TRBJ2-1,CASSDAPGERTYEQFF,TGTGCCAGCAGTGACGCCCCAGGGGAGAGGACCTACGAGCAGTTCTTC
TRBV7-9,.,.,TRBJ2-3,CASSLTITNTQYF,TGTGCCAGCAGCTTAACTATAACCAATACGCAGTATTTT
TRBV6-1,.,.,TRBJ2-5,CASKRLPGPEYQETQYF,TGTGCCAGCAAACGGCTCCCCGGTCCCGAGTACCAAGAGACCCAGTACTTC
TRBV9,.,few,TRBJ2-3,CASSISLSTDTQYF,TGTGCCAGCAGCATCAGCCTTAGCACAGATACGCAGTATTTT
TRBV28,.,.,TRBJ1-2,CASSLLVEYGGYTF,TGTGCCAGCAGTTTATTAGTCGAGTATGGTGGCTACACCTTC
TRBV20-1,TRBD2,.,TRBJ2-1,CSARDRLAGGPKSEQFF,TGCAGTGCTAGAGACAGGCTAGCGGGGGGCCCCAAGAGTGAGCAGTTCTTC
TRBV7-9,TRBD1,.,TRBJ1-4,CASQRTGGPTNEKLFF,TGTGCCAGCCAACGGACAGGGGGCCCAACTAATGAAAAACTGTTTTTT
TRBV2,.,.,TRBJ1-5,CASSIGQNQPQHF,TGTGCCAGCAGCATCGGACAGAATCAGCCCCAGCATTTT
TRBV20-1,.,.,TRBJ1-2,CSASSASGYTF,TGCAGTGCTAGTAGTGCTAGTGGCTACACCTTC
TRBV20-1,.,.,TRBJ2-7,CSARTMGQLVYEQYF,TGCAGTGCTCGCACAATGGGACAACTTGTCTACGAGCAGTACTTC
TRBV7-7,.,.,TRBJ2-1,CASSLTLGDGSHEQFF,TGTGCTAGCAGCTTAACTCTGGGGGATGGTTCGCATGAGCAGTTCTTC
TRBV4-3,TRBD1,.,TRBJ2-3,CASSQDRGITDTRYF,TGCGCCAGCAGCCAGGACAGGGGCATCACAGATACGCGGTATTTT